Here is one T cell receptor (beta chain) with its context. In its sample, this clonotype was seen many times. Its antigen remains unidentified. The record has no base qualities; no much larger clone is one base away. This specimen belongs to a study of naive and memory T cell subsets (dated by TCRdb to about 2017). As for the study more broadly: An open-source, UMI-based TCR alpha and beta sequencing pipeline was applied to sorted naive and memory peripheral blood T cell subsets. Complete agreement was observed between the functional CMV T cell responses and the IgG serology results. RNA was DNase-treated and reverse transcribed with TCR constant-region primers, mostly using SuperScript III.

From the second PCR step on, the TCR alpha and beta chain libraries were amplified in separate reactions. To determine each donor's CMV status, fresh PBMCs were stimulated overnight with CMV viral lysate, and IFNgamma production from CD4+ T cells was then assessed. CD4 T cells were positively selected using Miltenyi beads, after which CD8 T cells were positively selected from the CD4-negative fraction. Cells were stained for CD3, CD4, CD8, CD45RA, CD27 and a live/dead dye and were sorted on a BD Aria II into four subsets based on CD45RA and CD27. Blood was obtained from a few healthy volunteers, and the blood from each volunteer was fractionated into CD4 and CD8 T cells and subsequently into four differentiation subsets. About 120 ml of peripheral blood was taken from each donor, and PBMC were separated by density-gradient centrifugation on Ficoll-Paque PLUS. The sorted cells were lysed in RLT buffer, after which RNA was extracted using a Qiagen RNeasy kit and kept at -80 degrees C.

The library was obtained by UMI-ligation and nested PCR. To cover both TRBC1 and TRBC2, the beta constant-region primer consisted of an equimolar mix of two oligonucleotides. A single-stranded oligonucleotide bearing the SP2 primer plus a 12-nucleotide UMI was ligated onto the 3' end of the cDNA by T4 RNA ligase 1. Four rounds of PCR were used to amplify ligated cDNA, with nested alpha and beta constant-region primers being used together with the SP2 primer. Incubation of the ligation reaction lasted about 19-24 hours at 16 degrees C. PCR2 was usually performed as a SYBR Green qPCR and halted at a preset threshold so that over-amplification would not occur. Apart from the first purification, every purification step used Agencourt AMPure XP magnetic beads. Libraries were quantified by Qubit and checked on a TapeStation, where a main peak was expected near 650 bp. Pooled libraries were sequenced on an Illumina MiSeq with v2 2x251 paired-end kits, typically giving roughly 0.9-2.3 million reads per sample. Each sample was pooled at 4 to 5 nM, and about 5-7.5% PhiX was included to help cluster recognition. The paper's processing steps were these. Decombinator assigned V and J genes to Demultiplexor-processed FASTQ reads by tag matching, allowing a single base-pair mismatch. UMIs were used by Collapsinator to correct both sequencing errors and frequency errors arising from PCR heterogeneity. CDR3Translator translated TCRs and extracted CDR3s from the conserved cysteine to the FGXG phenylalanine, flagging non-productive sequences. Gini, Shannon entropy and inverse Simpson indices were calculated on repertoires subsampled to equal numbers of UMI-defined TCRs. Within the linear range, a power law was fitted by maximum likelihood to the distributions of clonotype abundance. For one naive CD8 sample, the pipeline and MIGEC produced similar UMI counts, unique TCR numbers and clonal distributions. The repertoires were searched for 5,500 to 8,000 CMV-associated CDR3 sequences that had been compiled from VDJdb and a published dataset. TCRdb reran the public reads through fastp at Q25 and MiXCR, keeping productive beta chains. Rows with one shared CDR3 protein collapse into an entry with the most common genes and DNA. None of the V and J calls come from the authors' own analysis; TCRdb made them. In this sample the table shows approximately 82,000 distinct CDR3 sequences, roughly 7.3% of which occur a single time. The ten largest clones take up over 1.5% of the sample.

Summary of the overall study and its limitations: RNA-based TCR counts may be influenced by expression changes linked to T cell activation and differentiation. A clonotype was defined as a single alpha or beta chain sequence rather than as a paired alpha/beta receptor. The repertoire findings for the naive and memory subsets could not be validated against a ground truth, as none was available. After error correction, only a single occurrence was seen for over 95% of naive TCR sequences, so much steeper abundance distributions were produced than in memory subsets. TCR abundance followed a power law with an exponent that was different for naive and memory subsets but consistent across the three individuals. In both CD4 and CD8 cells, the Gini index increased while Shannon and inverse Simpson diversity decreased from naive through CM, EM and EMRA.

The sequence was collected from a human donor in good health. Sequenced material: central memory CD4+ T cells from blood. According to the study, the label for this sample's cell subset or site signals: central memory, CD45RA- CD27+.

The DNA sequence is as follows: TGTGCCAGCAGCTTAGGCCTGATCACAGATACGCAGTATTTT. Its protein reads: CASSLGLITDTQYF. This chain joins TRBV7-8 to TRBJ2-3, with an unclear D gene assignment. V and J are truncated by 1 base and 2 bases respectively, leaving an intervening sequence of 7 bases. The CDR3 covers 14 residues, taking in both the cysteine and the phenylalanine. Kept here is only the CDR3 DNA, which spans 42 bases and is read in frame from base 1. Looking up the germline V gene yields CDR1 SGHVS and CDR2 FQNEAQ.